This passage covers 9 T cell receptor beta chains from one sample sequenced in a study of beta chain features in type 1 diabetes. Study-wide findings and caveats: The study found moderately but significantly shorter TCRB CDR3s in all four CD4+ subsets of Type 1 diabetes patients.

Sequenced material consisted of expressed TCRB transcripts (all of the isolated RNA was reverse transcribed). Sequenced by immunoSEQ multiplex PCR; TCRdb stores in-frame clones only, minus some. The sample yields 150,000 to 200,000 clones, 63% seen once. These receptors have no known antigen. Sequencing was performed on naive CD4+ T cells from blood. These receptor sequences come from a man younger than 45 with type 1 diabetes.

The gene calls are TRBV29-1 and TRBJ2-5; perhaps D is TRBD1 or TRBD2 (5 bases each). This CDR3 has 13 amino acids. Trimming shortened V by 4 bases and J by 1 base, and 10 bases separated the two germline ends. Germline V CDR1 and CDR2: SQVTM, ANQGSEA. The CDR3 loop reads CSVVRGPQETQYF. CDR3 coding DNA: TGCAGCGTTGTACGGGGACCCCAAGAGACCCAGTACTTC.

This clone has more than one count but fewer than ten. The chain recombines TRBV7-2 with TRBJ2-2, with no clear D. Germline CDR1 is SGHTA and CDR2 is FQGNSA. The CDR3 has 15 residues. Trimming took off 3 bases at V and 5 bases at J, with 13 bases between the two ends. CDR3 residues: CASSLGLRRTGELFF. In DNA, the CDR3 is TGTGCCAGCAGCTTGGGCCTCAGGCGGACCGGGGAGCTGTTTTTT.

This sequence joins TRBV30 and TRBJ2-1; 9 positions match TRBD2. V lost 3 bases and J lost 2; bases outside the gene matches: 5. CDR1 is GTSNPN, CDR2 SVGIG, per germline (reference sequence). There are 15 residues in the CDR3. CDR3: CAWRVAGVPYNEQFF. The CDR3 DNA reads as TGTGCCTGGAGGGTAGCGGGGGTCCCCTACAATGAGCAGTTCTTC.

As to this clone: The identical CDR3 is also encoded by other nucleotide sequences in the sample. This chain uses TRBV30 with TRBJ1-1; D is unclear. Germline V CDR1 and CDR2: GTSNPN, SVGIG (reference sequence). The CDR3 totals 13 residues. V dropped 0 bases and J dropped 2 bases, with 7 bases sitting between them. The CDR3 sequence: CAWSVRGNTEAFF. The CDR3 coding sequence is TGTGCCTGGAGTGTTCGGGGTAACACTGAAGCTTTCTTT.

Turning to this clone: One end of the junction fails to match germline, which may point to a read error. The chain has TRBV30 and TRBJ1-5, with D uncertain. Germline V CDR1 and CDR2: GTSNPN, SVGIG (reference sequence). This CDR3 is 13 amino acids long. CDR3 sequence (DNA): TGTGCCTGTAGTGGTACGGGGTATCAGCCCCAGCATTTT. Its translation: CACSGTGYQPQHF.

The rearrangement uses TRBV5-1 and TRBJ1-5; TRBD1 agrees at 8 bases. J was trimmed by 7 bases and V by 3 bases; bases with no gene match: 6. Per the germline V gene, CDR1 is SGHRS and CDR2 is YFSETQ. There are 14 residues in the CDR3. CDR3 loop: CASSSGQGGQPQHF. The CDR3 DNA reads TGCGCCAGCAGCTCAGGACAGGGCGGGCAGCCCCAGCATTTT.

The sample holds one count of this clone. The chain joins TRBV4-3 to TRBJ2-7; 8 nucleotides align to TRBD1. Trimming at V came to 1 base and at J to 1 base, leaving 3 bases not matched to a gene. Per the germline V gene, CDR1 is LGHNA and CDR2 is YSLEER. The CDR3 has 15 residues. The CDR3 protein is CASSQGQGNSYEQYF. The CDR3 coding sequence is TGCGCCAGCAGCCAAGGACAGGGGAATTCCTACGAGCAGTACTTC.

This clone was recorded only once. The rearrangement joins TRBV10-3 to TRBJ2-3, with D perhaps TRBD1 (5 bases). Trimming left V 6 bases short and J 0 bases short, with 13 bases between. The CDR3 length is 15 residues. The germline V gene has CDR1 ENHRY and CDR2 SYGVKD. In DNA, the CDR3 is TGTGCCATCAGGATGACAGTGACTAGCACAGATACGCAGTATTTT. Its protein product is CAIRMTVTSTDTQYF.

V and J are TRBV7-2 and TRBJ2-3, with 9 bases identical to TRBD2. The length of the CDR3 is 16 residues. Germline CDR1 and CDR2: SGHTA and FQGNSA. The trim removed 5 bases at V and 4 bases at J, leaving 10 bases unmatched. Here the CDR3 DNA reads TGTGCCAGCAGCCGCTACCTAGCGGGGAGCGCAGATACGCAGTATTTT. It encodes CASSRYLAGSADTQYF.